This T cell receptor (beta chain) was identified during a study of shared T cell receptors in the human thymus listed by TCRdb under 2021. Context from the whole study: The study examined how self-reactive, shared T-cell receptor alpha chains are generated in the human thymus.

Via the germline V gene (reference sequence), CDR1 is SSHAT and CDR2 FNYEAQ. The CDR3 spans 17 residues, from the cysteine through the phenylalanine. Left in the record is the CDR3 DNA by itself, 51 bases read in frame from the first base. Receptor libraries were prepared by the immunoSEQ multiplex PCR assay. In its TCRdb copy, this immuneACCESS table keeps in-frame sequences only and misses some clones. Where compared with another copy, unresolved V genes explain less than half of these, and the others have no known cause. Within this sample are hundreds of thousands of clones, with around 87% of them counted one time only. The biggest ten clones account for about 0.01% of the sample. Worth noting for this clone: The antigen it binds to is not known. At one boundary the junction diverges from the germline segment, which might be a read error.

These data also formed part of another study, on human thymus T cells. The second study's authors report: Donors were immunologically healthy infants undergoing open corrective cardiac surgery for congenital heart defects in Finland. The thymus tissue came from surgical resects taken out during corrective cardiac surgery. Biased V and J gene segment usage appeared to be present in both thymic and peripheral blood repertoires. The related research found that thymic TCR repertoires overlapped highly between unrelated individuals. The study characterized TCR alpha and beta repertoires from eight infant thymus samples and a few related peripheral blood samples. Donor ages ranged from about 6 to 244 days, and the cohort comprised over 5 male and a couple of female infants. Thymocytes were released mechanically from tissue and stored at -70 °C as pellets of roughly 9-32 million cells. A QIAsymphony instrument was used to extract genomic DNA from frozen cell pellets. The immunoSEQ multiplex PCR assay was used to amplify the TCRB and TCRAD loci from a standardized amount of quality-controlled genomic DNA. The amplicons spanned the V(D)J region and were long enough to cover the CDR3 and allow V and J genes to be identified. Amplicon sequencing was performed on an Illumina platform through the commercial immunoSEQ service. Primer bias and sequencing errors were corrected as previously described, and TCRAD and TCRB definitions were based on the IMGT database. Repertoires were analysed with immunoSEQ Analyzer 3.0 and VDJTools, covering basic statistics, V/J segment usage, diversity estimates, rarefaction and pairwise overlap. Diversity was estimated using the Chao1, ChaoE, Efron-Thisted, Shannon and inverse Simpson indices, and was also estimated on datasets down-sampled to the size of the smallest sample. Repertoire overlap was assessed by strict matching of CDR3 nucleotide sequence, V gene and J gene, and clustering was done by Jaccard-based multidimensional scaling. On average, roughly 850,000 unique TCRB clonotypes were obtained from thymus samples, compared with about 86,000 from blood samples.

Recombination joined TRBV7-7 with TRBJ2-5; the central 9 bases match TRBD2. The sequencing input was thymocytes. This receptor was taken from a boy younger than two with a congenital heart defect. Donor details come from another sample of the same person, matched by shared clones. The DNA sequence is as follows: TGTGCTAGCAGCTTAGCGGGGGAGGCCTTCTCTCCGGAGACCCAGTACTTC. It encodes CASSLAGEAFSPETQYF.